A single sample is the source of the 6 T cell receptor beta chains below, sequenced in a study of cytomegalovirus exposure and HLA in healthy donors. PCR involved 60 Vbeta and 13 Jbeta primers. Only in-frame clones appear in the TCRdb table, and some are missing; sequencing was by immunoSEQ multiplex PCR. Recorded for this sample: 60,000 to 80,000 clones. Sequencing was performed on PBMCs. These receptors all stem from a man aged 40-49 years in good health and CMV-seronegative.

The chain is built from TRBV5-4 and TRBJ2-5; perhaps TRBD2 as D (5 bases). The CDR3 spans 15 residues. Germline CDR1 is SGHNT and CDR2 is YYREEE (reference sequence). With 6 bases removed from V and 3 bases from J, the gap between germline ends came to 18 bases. Here the CDR3 reads CASTKVGPGEETQYF. The DNA for the CDR3 is TGTGCCAGCACCAAAGTTGGTCCCGGGGAAGAGACCCAGTACTTC.

The chain couples TRBV28 to TRBJ1-4, with 11 bases that match TRBD1. The CDR3 consists of 14 residues. Germline V gene data show CDR1 as MDHEN and CDR2 as SYDVKM. Trimming took 4 bases from V and 9 from J; bases not matched to a gene: 4. The CDR3 reads CASSSGQGVQKLFF. The DNA of the CDR3 is TGTGCCAGCAGTTCGGGACAGGGGGTTCAAAAACTGTTTTTT.

The V gene is TRBV7-2, the J gene TRBJ2-7; a weak D match, TRBD1 (5 bases). Looked up from germline, CDR1 is SGHTA and CDR2 is FQGNSA. CDR3 length: 15 amino acids. V lost 2 bases and J lost 4, with 15 bases in between. This chain's CDR3 is CASSLSPTANYEQYF. The DNA of the CDR3 is TGTGCCAGCAGCTTAAGTCCGACAGCTAATTACGAGCAGTACTTC.

V is TRBV4-3 and J is TRBJ1-2, with 9 bases identical to TRBD1. The CDR3 is 16 residues long. Germline loops: CDR1 LGHNA, CDR2 YSLEER. V gave up 2 bases and J gave up 1 base; unmatched junction bases: 5. The CDR3 region has the DNA TGCGCCAGCAGCCAATCAACAGGGGGCATTAACTATGGCTACACCTTC. Amino acids: CASSQSTGGINYGYTF.

V usage is TRBV7-2 and J usage is TRBJ1-2; D is unclear. CDR3 length equals 12 residues. V was shortened by 5 bases and J by 7 bases, with 11 bases between the two germline ends. Looked up from germline, CDR1 is SGHTA and CDR2 is FQGNSA. The DNA of the CDR3 is TGTGCCAGCAGCCCAGTTCTGGCTGGCTACACCTTC. Protein product: CASSPVLAGYTF. Full variable domain (remainder filled in from reference TRBV7-2 and TRBJ1-2): GAGVSQSPSNKVTEKGKDVELRCDPISGHTALYWYRQSLGQGLEFLIYFQGNSAPDKSGLPSDRFSAERTGGSVSTLTIQRTQQEDSAVYLCASSPVLAGYTFGSGTRLTVV.

This sequence joins TRBV29-1 and TRBJ2-2; D may be TRBD1 (5 bases). Trimming removed 4 bases from V and 0 bases from J, with 6 bases in between. CDR1 is SQVTM, CDR2 ANQGSEA, per germline. CDR3 length: 13 residues. CDR3 sequence reads: CSVGQTNTGELFF. The CDR3 bases are TGCAGCGTTGGACAGACGAACACCGGGGAGCTGTTTTTT.